One sample yielded the 19 T cell receptor beta chains listed below, sequenced in a study of blood T cell repertoires in COVID-19. Method: immunoSEQ multiplex PCR; TCRdb's copy keeps in-frame clones and lacks some. The data contain hundreds of thousands of clones, 85% to 90% of them seen just once; the ten biggest clones take up 1% to 1.3%. The specimen was PBMCs or T cells enriched from blood (not recorded which). The receptors stem from a man younger than 45 who had recovered from COVID-19.

The V gene is TRBV6-5, the J gene TRBJ2-5; D is possibly TRBD1 (6 bases). Germline V gene sequence: CDR1 MNHEY, CDR2 SVGAGI. CDR3 length: 14 amino acids. Trimming removed 6 bases at V and 0 bases at J, with 11 bases between. The CDR3 DNA reads as TGTGCCAGCAGAGGACAGACATACCAAGAGACCCAGTACTTC. Translated, it gives CASRGQTYQETQYF.

The count of this clone is one. The chain has TRBV2 and TRBJ2-7; D is ambiguous. Trimming removed 10 bases from V and 2 bases from J, with 18 bases in between. This CDR3 is 14 amino acids long. The V gene's germline CDR1 is SNHLY and CDR2 FYNNEI. In DNA, the CDR3 is TGTGCCACCTCACAAGACGGCGGAACCTACGAGCAGTACTTC. Translation: CATSQDGGTYEQYF.

The chain couples TRBV28 to TRBJ2-7, with TRBD1 identical over 10 bases. Germline values: CDR1 MDHEN, CDR2 SYDVKM. Losses at the gene ends were 6 bases for V and 4 bases for J; bases not matched to a gene: 12. This CDR3 contains 16 residues. CDR3 in amino acids: CASSRRAGTGAYEQYF. The CDR3 nucleotides are TGTGCCAGCAGCAGACGGGCCGGGACAGGGGCTTACGAGCAGTACTTC.

This chain joins TRBV4-1 and TRBJ1-5, with TRBD1 as a possible D gene (6 bases). V lost 2 bases, J lost 7 bases, and 12 bases lay in between. Germline CDR1 is MGHRA and CDR2 is YSYEKL. This CDR3 region has 14 residues. The CDR3 DNA sequence: TGCGCCAGCAGCCAACAACAGGGCGACCAGCCCCAGCATTTT. Its protein product is CASSQQQGDQPQHF.

The V gene is TRBV12-3 or TRBV12-4, the J gene TRBJ1-2, with D possibly matching TRBD1 (6 bases). V was cut by 4 bases and J by 8 bases, with 14 bases left in between. The CDR3 sequence is 13 residues long. The CDR3 region has the DNA TGTGCCAGCAGTTACAGGGTACAGGCGGGCTACACCTTC. It encodes CASSYRVQAGYTF.

This sequence joins TRBV5-1 and TRBJ2-3; D perhaps matches TRBD1 (5 bases). The CDR3 runs to 14 residues. Germline CDR1 reads SGHRS; CDR2 reads YFSETQ. The ends were cut back, 3 bases at V and 2 bases at J, with 10 bases in the middle. DNA for the CDR3: TGCGCCAGCAGCTCAGGTGGGGCCACAGATACGCAGTATTTT. Amino acids: CASSSGGATDTQYF.

The chain couples TRBV19 to TRBJ1-6; TRBD1 agrees at 8 bases. This CDR3 is 15 amino acids long. The V segment lost 4 bases and the J segment 5 bases; nucleotides outside the gene matches: 4. CDR1 is LNHDA and CDR2 is SQIVND in the germline V gene (reference sequence). This CDR3 is CASSTGQGNNSPLHF. The CDR3 DNA follows: TGTGCCAGTAGTACCGGACAGGGAAATAATTCACCCCTCCACTTT. Looking up the rest from reference TRBV19 and TRBJ1-6 gives the full variable domain: DGGITQSPKYLFRKEGQNVTLSCEQNLNHDAMYWYRQDPGQGLRLIYYSQIVNDFQKGDIAEGYSVSREKKESFPLTVTSAQKNPTAFYLCASSTGQGNNSPLHFGNGTRLTVT.

The chain couples TRBV5-6 to TRBJ2-1, with TRBD1 identical over 7 bases. The length of the CDR3 is 14 residues. The V and J ends lost 2 bases and 12 bases, in that order; junction bases with no gene match: 11. From germline, CDR1 is SGHDT and CDR2 YYEEEE. CDR3 in DNA: TGTGCCAGCAGCTTCCTTACCAACGGGACAGTGCAGTTCTTC. Translation gives CASSFLTNGTVQFF.

The chain uses TRBV3-1 (or the pseudogene TRBV3-2) and TRBJ2-1, with TRBD2 matching 7 bases. The CDR3 runs to 15 residues. V lost 1 base, J lost 5 bases, and 5 bases stayed unmatched. The V gene's germline CDR1 is LGHDT and CDR2 YNNKEL (reference sequence). The CDR3 sequence is CASSQVLLADNEQFF. CDR3 sequence (DNA): TGTGCCAGCAGCCAAGTCCTTCTAGCGGACAATGAGCAGTTCTTC.

The gene calls are TRBV4-2 and TRBJ1-5; D not certain. Trimming cost V 1 base and J 0 bases, with 16 bases left between them. The CDR3 is made up of 18 amino acids. Germline CDR1 and CDR2: LGHNA and YNFKEQ. The CDR3 DNA is TGTGCCAGCAGCCAAGTGCAGGCCGGGAGGGATAGCAATCAGCCCCAGCATTTT. Translated: CASSQVQAGRDSNQPQHF.

J is TRBJ2-2 and V is TRBV7-9; D may be TRBD2 (5 bases). Trimming stripped 3 bases from V and 4 bases from J, with 12 bases between. CDR3 size: 15 residues. Germline V lookup: CDR1 SEHNR, CDR2 FQNEAQ (reference sequence). CDR3 DNA: TGTGCCAGCAGCTTGATGCGGGCTACCACCGGGGAGCTGTTTTTT. This translates into CASSLMRATTGELFF.

V usage is TRBV28 and J usage is TRBJ1-5, with TRBD1 matching over 9 bases. Germline CDR1 reads MDHEN; CDR2 reads SYDVKM. The CDR3 runs to 15 residues. V lost 5 bases and J lost 1; bases outside the gene matches: 3. CDR3 DNA sequence: TGTGCCAGCAGTAGACAGGGGGTAAGCAATCAGCCCCAGCATTTT. It yields the protein CASSRQGVSNQPQHF.

The gene calls are TRBV4-1 and TRBJ1-2, with no clear D. Germline V gene data show CDR1 as MGHRA and CDR2 as YSYEKL. This CDR3 region has 13 residues. Trimming pared 0 bases from V and 8 bases from J, leaving 10 bases between. In DNA, the CDR3 is TGCGCCAGCAGCCAAGATCTTGTTCAGGGCTACACCTTC. Protein sequence: CASSQDLVQGYTF.

This clone was seen just once. The chain employs TRBV21-1 and TRBJ2-5; the D call of TRBD2 is as the table states it, not checked on the DNA. TRBV21-1 is labeled a pseudogene. This CDR3 comprises 17 residues. CDR3 sequence: CASSKSPRGGKGETQYF. CDR3 coding DNA: TGTGCCAGCAGCAAAAGTCCCCGTGGAGGGAAAGGAGAGACCCAGTACTTC.

The genes are TRBV13 and TRBJ1-1; TRBD1 might be the D (5 bases). Trimming stripped 1 base from V and 3 bases from J, with 12 bases between. The CDR3 is made up of 15 amino acids. CDR1 is PRHDT, CDR2 FYEKMQ, per germline (reference sequence). CDR3 coding DNA: TGTGCCAGCAGCTTAGTAGGGGATGCGGACACTGAAGCTTTCTTT. It encodes CASSLVGDADTEAFF.

The V gene is TRBV12-3 or TRBV12-4, the J gene TRBJ1-1; no firm D call. This CDR3 contains 13 residues. Trimming pared 7 bases from V and 1 base from J, leaving 10 bases between. CDR3 region: CASTRAGNTEAFF. DNA for the CDR3: TGTGCCAGCACCCGAGCAGGGAACACTGAAGCTTTCTTT.

This clone has more than one count but fewer than ten. The chain employs TRBV5-6 and TRBJ2-1; TRBD2 matches at 14 bases. Germline V gives CDR1 SGHDT, CDR2 YYEEEE. The CDR3 is 17 residues long. The trim removed 4 bases at V and 8 bases at J, leaving 11 bases unmatched. The CDR3 bases are TGTGCCAGCAGCGCCATGACTAGCGGGAGGGTGCAGGATGAGCAGTTCTTC. Amino acids: CASSAMTSGRVQDEQFF. Filled out from reference TRBV5-6 and TRBJ2-1, the complete variable domain reads DAGVTQSPTHLIKTRGQQVTLRCSPKSGHDTVSWYQQALGQGPQFIFQYYEEEERQRGNFPDRFSGHQFPNYSSELNVNALLLGDSALYLCASSAMTSGRVQDEQFFGPGTRLTVL.

V and J are TRBV14 and TRBJ2-5; a possible D gene is TRBD1 (5 bases). The CDR3 consists of 14 residues. Trimming removed 1 base at V and 5 bases at J, with 11 bases between. Germline CDR1 and CDR2: SGHDN and FVKESK. CDR3 in DNA: TGTGCCAGCAGCCAAGTTACGTCAGGGGAGACCCAGTACTTC. It codes for CASSQVTSGETQYF.

The chain is built from TRBV5-5 and TRBJ2-5; D is possibly TRBD2 (6 bases). This CDR3 has 16 residues. Germline lookup yields CDR1 SGHKS and CDR2 YYEKEE (reference sequence). V was trimmed by 2 bases and J by 0 bases, leaving 14 bases between them. The CDR3 protein is CASSFDGGWYQETQYF. The CDR3 region has the DNA TGTGCCAGCAGCTTCGACGGGGGTTGGTACCAAGAGACCCAGTACTTC. Using reference TRBV5-5 and TRBJ2-5 for the parts outside the CDR3, the full variable domain is DAGVTQSPTHLIKTRGQQVTLRCSPISGHKSVSWYQQVLGQGPQFIFQYYEKEERGRGNFPDRFSARQFPNYSSELNVNALLLGDSALYLCASSFDGGWYQETQYFGPGTRLLVL.